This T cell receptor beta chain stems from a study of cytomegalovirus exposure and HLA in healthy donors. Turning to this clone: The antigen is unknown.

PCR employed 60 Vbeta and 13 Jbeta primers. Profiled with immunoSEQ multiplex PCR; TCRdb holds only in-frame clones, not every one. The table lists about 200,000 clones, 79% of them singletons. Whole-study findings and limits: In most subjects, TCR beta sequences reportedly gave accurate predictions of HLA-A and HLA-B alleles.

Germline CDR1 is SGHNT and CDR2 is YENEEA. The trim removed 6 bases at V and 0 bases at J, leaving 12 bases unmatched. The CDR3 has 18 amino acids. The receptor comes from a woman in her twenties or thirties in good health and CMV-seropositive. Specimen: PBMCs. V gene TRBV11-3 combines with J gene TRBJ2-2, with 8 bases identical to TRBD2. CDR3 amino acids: CASSGYLAGIANTGELFF. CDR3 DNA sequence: TGTGCCAGCAGTGGTTATTTAGCGGGGATCGCGAACACCGGGGAGCTGTTTTTT.